The 2 T cell receptor beta chains below come from one sample, sequenced in a study of blood T cell repertoires in COVID-19. Sequencing was performed with immunoSEQ multiplex PCR; in TCRdb, only in-frame clones are kept and a portion is missing. Of around 100,000 clones listed, about 92% are singletons. What was sequenced was peripheral blood. These receptors were taken from a man aged 18-30 years with COVID-19, enrolled during active disease.

This clone came up a few times. The chain joins TRBV15 to TRBJ2-2, with 14 bases matching TRBD2. Germline CDR1 and CDR2: LNHNV and YYDKDF (reference sequence). The CDR3 covers 18 residues. The V and J ends lost 2 bases and 7 bases, in that order; junction bases with no gene match: 9. Here the CDR3 reads CATSRSGTSGSVNGELFF. Written as DNA, the CDR3 is TGTGCCACCAGCAGATCCGGGACTAGCGGGAGTGTTAACGGGGAGCTGTTTTTT.

J is TRBJ2-7 and V is TRBV7-9; a weak D match, TRBD2 (6 bases). The V gene's germline CDR1 is SEHNR and CDR2 FQNEAQ (reference sequence). Trimming took off 0 bases at V and 6 bases at J, with 15 bases between the two ends. The CDR3 runs to 15 residues. The CDR3 DNA reads as TGTGCCAGCAGCTTAGCGGGCGGGGCGGACTTCGAGCAGTACTTC. It encodes CASSLAGGADFEQYF.